This T cell receptor (beta chain) comes out of a study of shared clonotypes between healthy human individuals. General study results and limits: Among the subsets, naive ones generally showed larger estimated richness than memory ones. Non-shared clonotypes were found to have lower generation probabilities than the clonotypes that were shared by all four of the sorted-subset donors.

V dropped 3 bases and J dropped 0 bases, with 14 bases sitting between them. From germline, CDR1 is MGHRA and CDR2 YSYEKL. This CDR3 is built from 16 residues. Donors, without exception, were Caucasian adults residing in Nashville, Tennessee. About this clone: The antigen remains undetermined.

For every subset, genomic DNA was evenly distributed across several immunoSEQ plates. Libraries were prepared by immunoSEQ multiplex PCR; TCRdb keeps only in-frame clonotypes and omits some of them. The table includes approximately 2.4 million clones, around 95% detected once. The TCR originated in a man between 18 and 35 years old in good health. This rearrangement joins TRBV4-1 to TRBJ2-5; D may be TRBD1 (5 bases). Sequenced material: naive CD4+ T cells sorted from blood. Subset meaning: CD45RA+ positively selected. The CDR3 region has the DNA TGCGCCAGCAGCCAGGGGCAAGGGGCAAACCAAGAGACCCAGTACTTC. This gives the protein CASSQGQGANQETQYF.